This T cell receptor (beta chain) was observed in a study of cytomegalovirus exposure and HLA in healthy donors (dated by TCRdb to the late 2010s). Broadly, across the study: An earlier analysis of a few hundred of the donors reported under 300 Gb of sequence data and 95 million to 130 million unique TCR beta sequences obtained from some 200 million T cells. On average, about 200,000 unique TCR beta nucleotide sequences were sequenced per donor among 350 to 400 genotyped donors of the cohort, with about 17% of those sequences being non-productive. All discovery cohort repertoires had been generated on a single sequencing platform. Along with the roughly 670-subject first cohort, a separate validation cohort of over 90 different subjects was used. In an earlier analysis of several hundred of the donors, high-throughput TCR beta sequencing was used to judge whether each TCR beta V gene segment behaved as functional or pseudogenic. HLA typing covered class I and class II loci at four-digit resolution. A later analysis re-examined previously published TCR beta repertoires from more than 600 donors and added high-resolution HLA genotyping to investigate patterns of TCR occurrence. An early release that covered roughly 600 HLA-typed donors contained approximately 320 gigabases of sequencing data and approximately 85 million unique TCR sequences. In the later analysis, no new phenotypic data were used to find candidate immune exposures; instead, reliance was placed on TCR beta sequences and their occurrence across donors. High-throughput TCR immunosequencing, statistical association of individual TCRs with disease status, and machine learning were combined to predict cytomegalovirus infection status. Genome-wide SNP genotypes for about 60% of the roughly 700 donors were used in a later genetic analysis, which treated that subset as a discovery cohort. Typing coverage differed by locus: A, B, C, DRB1 and DQB1 were typed in about 620-630 donors, DQA1 in about 510, DPA1 in nearly 610, and DPB1 in approximately 450. Donor age, sex, ethnicity and CMV serostatus were compiled alongside the repertoire data. The genetic ancestry cluster associated with self-reported Caucasian donors included about 84% of the 300 to 400 genotyped donors. Four to six DR-DQ haplotypes were handled as single units for association and clustering, since linkage in the cohort was strong. The aim of the study was to test whether cataloging public T cell receptors could identify signatures of past pathogen exposure. The T cell repertoires of 670 or so subjects were profiled by immunosequencing and related to cytomegalovirus serostatus. The study at large found these results: Most TCR sequences were seen in very few donors, while some public TCRs were found in many individuals. An association between a missense DCLRE1C variant and V-gene and J-gene trimming of TCR beta chains was found in a later genetic analysis and replicated in an independent cohort. According to a later analysis, parvovirus B19, influenza, CMV and Epstein-Barr virus appeared linked to several top co-occurrence clusters. Cytomegalovirus status was reported to be diagnosed by the classifier with high specificity and sensitivity in both the original and validation cohorts. The authors suggested that the approach could potentially be extended to other disease states and immunological phenotypes. Presence/absence analyses assumed roughly uniform sequencing depth across donors, an assumption that may not hold. Linkage disequilibrium might explain the correlated functional status among segregating V segments, but an unknown experimental factor could not be excluded. According to a later genetic analysis, donors in an Asian-associated ancestry cluster had fewer N-insertions in productive TCRs than the approximately 690-donor mean. When HLA alleles, especially DR and DQ, strongly co-occurred, attributing TCR associations to individual alleles was difficult. Fewer than 20 rarely observed V segments, including chromosome 9 orphons, were excluded from the earlier analysis of 550 to 700 of the donors because counts were too low. A cluster of highly shared sequence variants was judged likely to be a technical artifact of the sequencing pipeline. In a later analysis, HLA-associated TCR beta chains were found to be more clonally expanded and to have lower generation probabilities than equally common non-associated chains. The cohort was sequenced for TCR beta chains only, and without alpha or paired-chain data the features that could be detected were limited. The study gave a list of 150 to 200 TCR beta chains associated with cytomegalovirus. Some IMGT-functional V segments, including TRBV6-2 and TRBV6-3, could not be told apart with the 87-base-pair reads, so those segments were excluded. In an earlier analysis of a few hundred of the donors, most TCR beta V segments were observed in productive rearrangements about 87% or about 30% of the time, broadly matching IMGT annotations. In a later analysis, around 15,000 TCR beta sequences were associated with specific HLA alleles at a false discovery rate of 0.05. A further reported finding was that TCR beta sequences accurately predicted the HLA-A and HLA-B alleles for most subjects in the first cohort. CMV serostatus was the only immune exposure information available for the cohort. In a later analysis, most CMV-associated TCR beta chains were found to appear HLA-restricted, with HLA associations seemingly driven largely by CMV exposure. According to a later analysis, TCR association rates differed among HLA loci, with DRB1 alleles showing the most associated TCRs and HLA-C alleles showing the fewest. Because some donors lacked HLA typing at each locus, the association tests relied only on the typed subset. A few of the identified cytomegalovirus-associated TCR beta chains were confirmed in vitro to be specific for cytomegalovirus antigens.

V and J are truncated by 5 bases and 4 bases respectively, leaving an intervening sequence of 8 bases. The CDR3 starts with the cysteine, ends with the phenylalanine, and has 12 residues. Just the 36-base CDR3 DNA is kept, in frame starting at base 1. CDR1 and CDR2 (SGHTA, FQGNSA) derive from the germline V gene. In total, around 600 healthy bone marrow donors made up the cohort. At the time of sampling, all cohort members were nominally healthy, though unrecorded immune exposures were likely present. The donor tested CMV seronegative, placing the donor among the approximately 400 seronegative members of the cohort. Every donor gave a peripheral blood sample, and the peripheral blood mononuclear cells from that sample were used for TCR beta sequencing. The Qiagen DNeasy Blood Extraction Kit was used to extract genomic DNA from the blood cell samples. Libraries came from the immunoSEQ multiplex PCR assay. The multiplex PCR relied on a mix of 60 forward primers for TCR Vbeta segments and 13 reverse primers for TCR Jbeta segments. The CDR3 region of rearranged TCR beta genes was amplified from genomic DNA by a multiplex PCR assay. Amplified TCR beta libraries were sequenced as 87-base-pair reads on the Illumina HiSeq System. Concerning the study's data processing: Across the roughly 600 repertoires, a later analysis counted approximately 75 million unique TCR beta chains, around 11 million of which were shared by at least two donors. To remove PCR and sequencing errors, raw reads were error-corrected and collapsed into unique sequences using a nearest-neighbor algorithm that merged closely related sequences. To assign V, D and J gene segments, CDR3 sequences were aligned to IMGT reference sequences. For a sequence to be retained, a match of at least six nucleotides was required to both a V gene segment and a J gene segment. Rearrangements were classified as productive when the CDR3 lacked stop codons and remained in frame with V and J, and all other rearrangements were classified as non-productive. CDR3 was defined according to IMGT convention as the region running from the second conserved V-encoded cysteine to the conserved J-encoded phenylalanine. The earlier analysis of about 620 of the donors excluded sequences that lacked an unambiguous match to a single V gene segment. In an earlier analysis of about 590 of the donors, a V segment was called functional when productive rearrangements were above 56.7%, and segregating when the standard deviation between donors exceeded 5%. A statistical classification framework was built for diagnosing cytomegalovirus status from the catalog of TCR beta chain sequences. V and J gene assignment, in a later analysis, came from comparing TCR nucleotide sequences with IMGT/GENE-DB human TR gene sequences. Using the TCRdist pipeline, a later analysis assigned CDR3 sequences along with most-parsimonious VDJ recombination scenarios. In a later analysis, every TCR beta chain was defined by the combination of its CDR3 amino acid sequence and its V-gene family, and reads without a unique V-gene family were dropped. In a later analysis, nearly 600 highly shared, low-generation-probability nucleotide sequences were removed to address suspected cross-contamination and a sequencing artifact. A later analysis calculated a clonal expansion index for each public chain from normalized within-repertoire ranks of inferred template counts. A later analysis computed generation probabilities with a VDJ recombination model fitted to out-of-frame rearrangements, and checked the results against IGoR. In a later analysis, TCR-TCR, TCR-HLA and TCR-CMV co-occurrence was scored with hypergeometric tests, and a repertoire-size bias correction was applied to TCR pairs. A later analysis estimated false discovery rates by permuting HLA or CMV assignments 20 times. A later analysis grouped co-occurring TCRs with DBSCAN, adding TCRdist sequence similarity when clustering within HLA-allele-positive subsets. Co-occurrence clustering excluded repertoires with fewer than 30,000 or more than 120,000 public chains, plus five with anomalous nucleotide sharing. TCRdb stores this immuneACCESS table with in-frame sequences only. Part of the clones is absent; in the studies checked, under half of the shortfall reflects unresolved V genes, and no reason is known for the rest. V and J calls and clone size come straight from that table; D and trimming were deduced from the DNA. The sample data list over 100,000 clones, and roughly two thirds of these were observed just once. The biggest ten clones account for 2.2% of the sample.

Concerning this clone itself: Its recognized antigen is unknown. Within one base of it there is no much larger clone, and no base qualities were kept.

Sequencing used PBMCs. This receptor was obtained from a woman in her thirties in good health and CMV-seronegative. The chain is encoded by TRBV7-2 joined to TRBJ1-2, with an unclear D gene assignment. The CDR3 reads as follows: CASSTRAYGYTF. The base sequence is TGTGCCAGCAGCACGAGGGCCTATGGCTACACCTTC.